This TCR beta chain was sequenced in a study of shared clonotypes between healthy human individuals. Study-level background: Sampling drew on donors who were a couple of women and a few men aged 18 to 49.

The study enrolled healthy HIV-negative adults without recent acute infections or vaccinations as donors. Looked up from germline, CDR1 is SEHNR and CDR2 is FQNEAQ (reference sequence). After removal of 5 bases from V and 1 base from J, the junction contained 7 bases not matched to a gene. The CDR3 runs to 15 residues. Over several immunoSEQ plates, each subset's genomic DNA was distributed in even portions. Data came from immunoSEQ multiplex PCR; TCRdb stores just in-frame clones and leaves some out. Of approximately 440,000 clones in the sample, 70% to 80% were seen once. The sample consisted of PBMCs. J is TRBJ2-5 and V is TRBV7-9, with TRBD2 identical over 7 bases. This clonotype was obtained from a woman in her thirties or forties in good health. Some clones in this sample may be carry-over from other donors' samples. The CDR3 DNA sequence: TGTGCCAGCAGCCTCCTCTCTAGCGGCCAAGAGACCCAGTACTTC. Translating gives CASSLLSSGQETQYF.